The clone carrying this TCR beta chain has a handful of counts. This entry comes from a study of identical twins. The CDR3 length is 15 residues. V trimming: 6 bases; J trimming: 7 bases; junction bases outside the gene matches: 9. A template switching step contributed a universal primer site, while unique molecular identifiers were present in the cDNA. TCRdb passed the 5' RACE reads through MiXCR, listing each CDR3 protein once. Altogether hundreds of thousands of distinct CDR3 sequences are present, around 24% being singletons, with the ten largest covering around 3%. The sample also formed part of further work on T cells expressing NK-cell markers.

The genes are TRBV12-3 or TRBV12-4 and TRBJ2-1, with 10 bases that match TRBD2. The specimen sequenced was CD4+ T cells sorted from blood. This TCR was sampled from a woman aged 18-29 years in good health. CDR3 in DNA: TGTGCCAGCAGGGTCCCAGCGGGGGGGCCTAATGAGCAGTTCTTC. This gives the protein CASRVPAGGPNEQFF.